These 25 T cell receptor beta chains originate from one sample sequenced in a study of response to subunit inactivated influenza vaccine. MiXCR, run by TCRdb on the RT-PCR reads, gives a single entry per CDR3 protein. The sample shows 650,000 to 700,000 distinct CDR3 sequences, approximately 15% of them seen only once. The sample here was PBMCs from blood, taken 12 days after vaccination. All receptors derive from a man aged 45 to 65 who received an inactivated influenza vaccine.

The chain combines TRBV20-1 with TRBJ2-3; 8 bases are a match to TRBD1. This CDR3 contains 14 residues. The trim removed 3 bases at V and 2 bases at J, leaving 4 bases unmatched. CDR1 is DFQATT, CDR2 SNEGSKA, per germline (reference sequence). CDR3 bases: TGCAGTGCTAGTGCGGGACAGGTCACAGATACGCAGTATTTT. Its translation: CSASAGQVTDTQYF.

This clonotype was seen at least ten times. CDR3 nucleotides: TGCGCCAGCAGCGTCCAGTACCAAGAGACCCAGTACTTC. This sequence encodes CASSVQYQETQYF. This chain uses TRBV4-1 with TRBJ2-5; D call uncertain. The V gene's germline CDR1 is MGHRA and CDR2 YSYEKL. The CDR3 length is 13 residues. V was trimmed by 5 bases and J by 0 bases, leaving 7 bases between them.

This clonotype has more than one count but fewer than ten. The chain recombines TRBV15 with TRBJ2-7, with no clear D. The CDR3 covers 12 residues. Germline assignment: CDR1 LNHNV and CDR2 YYDKDF (reference sequence). Trimming stripped 0 bases from V and 6 bases from J, with 6 bases between. The CDR3 DNA reads TGTGCCACCAGCAGAGATACGATCGAGCAGTACTTC. Translation: CATSRDTIEQYF.

This clonotype was seen a few times. The V gene is TRBV10-3, the J gene TRBJ1-1, with D uncertain. Germline CDR1 is ENHRY and CDR2 is SYGVKD. Trimming removed 0 bases from V and 8 bases from J, with 13 bases in between. This CDR3 is 14 amino acids long. CDR3 DNA sequence: TGTGCCATCAGTGAGTCGGTCGGGATGGTCGAAGCTTTCTTT. It codes for CAISESVGMVEAFF.

This clonotype was observed a handful of times. The chain recombines TRBV7-2 with TRBJ2-1; TRBD2 agrees at 12 bases. This CDR3 spans 15 amino acids. Germline assignment: CDR1 SGHTA and CDR2 FQGNSA. V lost 7 bases to trimming and J lost 4 bases; unmatched junction nucleotides: 5. The CDR3 DNA reads TGTGCCAGCATTATAGGGACTAGCGGGTACAATGAGCAGTTCTTC. Protein: CASIIGTSGYNEQFF.

This clonotype was seen a few times. This rearrangement joins TRBV19 to TRBJ2-7; 8 nucleotides align to TRBD1. The CDR3 consists of 15 residues. J lost 4 bases, V lost 3 bases, and 8 bases had no gene match. From germline, CDR1 is LNHDA and CDR2 SQIVND (reference sequence). The CDR3 spells CASSIGQGSGYEQYF. CDR3 coding DNA: TGTGCCAGTAGTATCGGACAGGGCTCCGGTTACGAGCAGTACTTC. Together with reference TRBV19 and TRBJ2-7, the CDR3 gives the full variable domain: DGGITQSPKYLFRKEGQNVTLSCEQNLNHDAMYWYRQDPGQGLRLIYYSQIVNDFQKGDIAEGYSVSREKKESFPLTVTSAQKNPTAFYLCASSIGQGSGYEQYFGPGTRLTVT.

The chain couples TRBV5-6 to TRBJ2-7; TRBD1 aligns across 7 bases. Trimming removed 5 bases from V and 3 bases from J; junction bases left unmatched: 5. CDR3 size: 13 residues. Germline V lookup: CDR1 SGHDT, CDR2 YYEEEE. CDR3 loop: CASRRQGNYEQYF. The CDR3 region has the DNA TGTGCCAGCAGACGACAGGGAAACTACGAGCAGTACTTC.

This clonotype was detected only a few times. This chain joins TRBV15 and TRBJ1-1, with D uncertain. The ends were cut back, 0 bases at V and 1 base at J, with 12 bases in the middle. The V gene's germline CDR1 is LNHNV and CDR2 YYDKDF (reference sequence). This CDR3 spans 16 amino acids. CDR3 sequence reads: CATSRDLVRTNTEAFF. The CDR3 coding sequence is TGTGCCACCAGCAGAGATTTGGTCCGAACGAACACTGAAGCTTTCTTT.

The table lists this clonotype with a few counts. The rearrangement uses TRBV6-1 and TRBJ2-5; the D gene is possibly TRBD1 (5 bases). The CDR3 consists of 16 residues. CDR1 and CDR2 from the germline V gene are MNHNS and SASEGT. Trimming removed 7 bases from V and 5 bases from J, with 23 bases in between. The CDR3 reads CASKSGMGRAAETQYF. DNA for the CDR3: TGTGCCAGCAAGAGTGGTATGGGCAGGGCGGCCGAGACCCAGTACTTC.

Points on this clonotype: Relative to the germline gene, one junction end is altered; a read error may explain this. The chain joins TRBV20-1 to TRBJ2-1; D unclear. The V gene's germline CDR1 is DFQATT and CDR2 SNEGSKA (reference sequence). The CDR3 runs to 17 residues. CDR3 loop: CCARAPSEIPFYNEQFF. CDR3 DNA sequence: TGCTGTGCTAGAGCCCCGTCAGAAATACCCTTCTACAATGAGCAGTTCTTC.

The J gene is TRBJ1-1, the V gene TRBV6-5; D unclear. Trimming pared 4 bases from V and 11 bases from J, leaving 26 bases between. The CDR3 is made up of 16 amino acids. Germline-derived CDR1 and CDR2 are MNHEY and SVGAGI. This CDR3 reads CASSLGNDLVPGRAFF. The CDR3 DNA reads TGTGCCAGCAGTTTGGGAAATGATCTTGTTCCTGGAAGGGCTTTCTTT.

This clonotype was observed a few times. DNA of the CDR3: TGTGCCAGCAGCGGGGGCATTAGCGGGGACTACAATGAGCAGTTCTTC. Its protein is CASSGGISGDYNEQFF. The rearrangement links TRBV11-2 to TRBJ2-1; 8 bases align to TRBD2. Germline CDR1 is SGHAT and CDR2 is FQNNGV. V was pared by 5 bases and J by 3 bases, with 9 bases of the junction left unmatched. The CDR3 has 16 residues.

In nucleotides, the CDR3 is TGTGCCAGCAGCCAGGACAGGGGATCATTCATGAACACTGAAGCTTTCTTT. It specifies CASSQDRGSFMNTEAFF. The gene calls are TRBV7-6 and TRBJ1-1; 9 bases fit TRBD1. Germline-derived CDR1 and CDR2 are SGHVS and FNYEAQ. Trimming at V came to 5 bases and at J to 0 bases, leaving 10 bases not matched to a gene. This CDR3 spans 17 amino acids.

This clonotype was observed a single time. The chain joins TRBV20-1 to TRBJ1-5, with 9 bases identical to TRBD1. Germline V lookup: CDR1 DFQATT, CDR2 SNEGSKA (reference sequence). V shed 6 bases and J 3 bases; nucleotides not matched to a gene: 12. This CDR3 is 16 amino acids long. The CDR3 DNA follows: TGCAGTGCAAAGAAACAGGGGGCAGTCCTCAATCAGCCCCAGCATTTT. Translated, it gives CSAKKQGAVLNQPQHF.

This clonotype was seen at least ten times. V is TRBV9 and J is TRBJ2-5, with TRBD1 identical over 8 bases. The CDR3 has 16 amino acids. The trim removed 3 bases at V and 1 base at J, leaving 8 bases unmatched. The germline gives CDR1 SGDLS, CDR2 YYNGEE. The CDR3 loop reads CASSAWAGQAQETQYF. The DNA for the CDR3 is TGTGCCAGCAGCGCCTGGGCGGGACAGGCCCAAGAGACCCAGTACTTC.

This chain uses TRBV20-1 with TRBJ2-1, with a tentative D call TRBD2 (6 bases). The CDR3 is made up of 13 amino acids. Trimming stripped 6 bases from V and 9 bases from J, with 18 bases between. Per the germline V gene, CDR1 is DFQATT and CDR2 is SNEGSKA (reference sequence). The CDR3 reads CSAKASAGSEQFF. CDR3 coding DNA: TGCAGTGCCAAGGCGTCCGCCGGGAGTGAGCAGTTCTTC.

V usage is TRBV11-1 and J usage is TRBJ2-3; TRBD2 matches 14 bases. The CDR3 loop spans 20 amino acids. Germline CDR1 is SGHAT and CDR2 is FQDESV (reference sequence). V trimming: 3 bases; J trimming: 0 bases; junction bases outside the gene matches: 11. In nucleotides, the CDR3 is TGTGCCAGCAGCTTCCCGAGCACGAGACTAGCGGGAGGGAGCACAGATACGCAGTATTTT. Its protein is CASSFPSTRLAGGSTDTQYF.

The J gene is TRBJ2-7, the V gene TRBV20-1, with D perhaps TRBD1 (7 bases). Deletions cut 6 bases from V and 3 bases from J, with 15 bases between. The V gene's germline CDR1 is DFQATT and CDR2 SNEGSKA (reference sequence). This CDR3 comprises 13 residues. The CDR3 loop reads CSAQGGFSYEQYF. CDR3 DNA sequence: TGCAGTGCCCAGGGGGGCTTCAGCTACGAGCAGTACTTC.

This clonotype was seen a handful of times. This chain uses TRBV20-1 with TRBJ2-2, with unresolved D. Germline assignment: CDR1 DFQATT and CDR2 SNEGSKA (reference sequence). With 2 bases removed from V and 0 bases from J, the gap between germline ends came to 10 bases. The length of the CDR3 is 15 residues. The CDR3 coding sequence is TGCAGTGCTAGAAAGGGATATTCGAACACCGGGGAGCTGTTTTTT. It is translated as CSARKGYSNTGELFF.

The V and J genes are TRBV18 and TRBJ2-5; D might be TRBD1 or TRBD2, each matching 5 bases. The CDR3 runs 15 residues. The V end lost 0 bases, the J end lost 2 bases, and 10 bases lay between the germline ends. Germline loops: CDR1 KGHSH, CDR2 LQKENI. CDR3 region: CASSPPGTGQETQYF. CDR3 nucleotide sequence: TGTGCCAGCTCACCACCCGGGACCGGACAAGAGACCCAGTACTTC.

The chain employs TRBV7-2 and TRBJ2-3; 7 positions agree with TRBD1. The CDR3 length is 15 residues. V was clipped by 5 bases and J by 1 base; unmatched bases: 6. Germline V CDR1 and CDR2: SGHTA, FQGNSA. CDR3 sequence reads: CASSADRVGTDTQYF. The CDR3 DNA is TGTGCCAGCAGCGCAGACAGGGTGGGCACAGATACGCAGTATTTT.

In this sample, this clonotype turned up a few times. The chain couples TRBV29-1 to TRBJ2-1; no reliable D call. CDR3 length: 14 residues. Germline CDR1 is SQVTM and CDR2 is ANQGSEA. Between the trimmed V and J ends, which lost 1 base and 6 bases, there was a span of 13 bases. The DNA for the CDR3 is TGCAGCGTTGAAGCTGCCGAAGCAAGCAATGAGCAGTTCTTC. The encoded protein is CSVEAAEASNEQFF.

This rearrangement joins TRBV9 to TRBJ2-2, with TRBD1 matching 8 bases. V lost 2 bases, J lost 0 bases, and 3 bases stayed unmatched. The V gene's germline CDR1 is SGDLS and CDR2 YYNGEE. CDR3 length: 16 amino acids. The CDR3 protein is CASSVGQATNTGELFF. DNA for the CDR3: TGTGCCAGCAGCGTGGGACAGGCTACGAACACCGGGGAGCTGTTTTTT.

This sequence joins TRBV7-9 and TRBJ2-4; D may be TRBD2 (6 bases). The CDR3 covers 17 residues. From germline, CDR1 is SEHNR and CDR2 FQNEAQ (reference sequence). V was shortened by 5 bases and J by 6 bases, with 23 bases between the two germline ends. The CDR3: CASSTIGTPPPGNIQYF. In DNA, the CDR3 is TGTGCCAGCAGCACGATAGGGACTCCACCGCCGGGAAACATTCAGTACTTC. Full variable domain (rest looked up from reference TRBV7-9 and TRBJ2-4): DTGVSQNPRHKITKRGQNVTFRCDPISEHNRLYWYRQTLGQGPEFLTYFQNEAQLEKSRLLSDRFSAERPKGSFSTLEIQRTEQGDSAMYLCASSTIGTPPPGNIQYFGAGTRLSVL.

This clonotype has just one count. The genes are TRBV18 and TRBJ1-1, with 11 bases aligning to TRBD1. The length of the CDR3 is 15 residues. The ends lost 3 bases at V and 3 bases at J; junction bases unmatched: 3. The germline gives CDR1 KGHSH, CDR2 LQKENI. The CDR3 sequence is CASSPDRGLYTEAFF. CDR3 sequence (DNA): TGTGCCAGCTCACCGGACAGGGGGCTTTACACTGAAGCTTTCTTT.